This T cell receptor beta chain was recorded in a study of cytomegalovirus exposure and HLA in healthy donors. Researchers ran the PCR with 60 Vbeta and 13 Jbeta primers. Clones were read by immunoSEQ multiplex PCR, and TCRdb kept only the in-frame ones, dropping some. The sample carries about 140,000 clones, 80% recorded once. The CDR3 is 12 amino acids. Germline assignment: CDR1 MGHRA and CDR2 YSYEKL. The V and J ends lost 6 bases and 1 base respectively, with 6 bases between them. The sequence was collected from a female donor in good health and CMV-seronegative. This rearrangement joins TRBV4-1 to TRBJ1-1; weak D call: TRBD1 (5 bases). The specimen sequenced was PBMCs. The CDR3 region has the DNA TGCGCCAGCAGAACAGGGAACACTGAAGCTTTCTTT. It encodes CASRTGNTEAFF.